The 28 T cell receptor beta chains presented below share a single source sample, sequenced in a study of CD8+ T cells in alopecia areata. In each case, RNA was isolated and then reverse transcribed into cDNA as the sequencing template. Libraries were prepared by immunoSEQ multiplex PCR; TCRdb keeps only in-frame clonotypes and omits some of them. The table lists over 120,000 clones, approximately 51% of them singletons. Source: CD4+ T cells sorted from blood, taken at week 0. The receptors shown here come from a human donor with alopecia areata.

This chain links TRBV29-1 with TRBJ1-2; no clear D gene. CDR3 size: 13 residues. The germline gives CDR1 SQVTM, CDR2 ANQGSEA. With 0 bases removed from V and 6 bases from J, the gap between germline ends came to 11 bases. The CDR3 DNA sequence: TGCAGCGTTGAAGATCCGGGGAGGGATGGCTACACCTTC. Translating it yields CSVEDPGRDGYTF.

This clone has only a few counts. The V call is TRBV19, the J call TRBJ1-5; 8 positions agree with TRBD1. Germline lookup yields CDR1 LNHDA and CDR2 SQIVND (reference sequence). This CDR3 comprises 15 residues. V trimming: 4 bases; J trimming: 11 bases; junction bases outside the gene matches: 13. CDR3 loop: CASSTSGQVIVAQHF. CDR3 nucleotides: TGTGCCAGTAGTACCTCGGGACAGGTTATTGTGGCCCAGCATTTT.

This clone was observed many times. The J gene is TRBJ2-2, the V gene TRBV14; 7 nucleotides align to TRBD1. Germline CDR1 SGHDN, CDR2 FVKESK. Trimming removed 3 bases from V and 0 bases from J; junction bases left unmatched: 7. This CDR3 is 17 amino acids long. The CDR3 nucleotides are TGTGCCAGCAGCCACCTGGGACAGCCTGCGAACACCGGGGAGCTGTTTTTT. This encodes CASSHLGQPANTGELFF.

In this sample, this clone turned up a few times. The chain joins TRBV29-1 to TRBJ2-7, with TRBD1 identical over 10 bases. The CDR3 runs 13 residues. Germline V gives CDR1 SQVTM, CDR2 ANQGSEA. After removal of 4 bases from V and 3 bases from J, the junction contained 3 bases not matched to a gene. CDR3 region: CSVVGQGDYEQYF. The CDR3 region has the DNA TGCAGCGTTGTCGGACAGGGGGACTACGAGCAGTACTTC.

CDR3 coding DNA: TGTGCCAGCAGCCATGGGGGATATGACTATGGCTACACCTTC. Translation gives CASSHGGYDYGYTF. The chain carries TRBV7-9 and TRBJ1-2; D is possibly TRBD1 (5 bases). V dropped 5 bases and J dropped 3 bases, with 13 bases sitting between them. The CDR3 has 14 residues. Germline CDR1 SEHNR, CDR2 FQNEAQ (reference sequence).

This clone was seen a few times. V and J are TRBV30 and TRBJ1-1; D gene ambiguous. The CDR3 spans 14 residues. With 4 bases removed from V and 0 bases from J, the gap between germline ends came to 12 bases. Looked up from germline, CDR1 is GTSNPN and CDR2 is SVGIG (reference sequence). Written as DNA, the CDR3 is TGTGCCTGGAAACCCGTTAGCATGAACACTGAAGCTTTCTTT. This encodes CAWKPVSMNTEAFF.

This clone was counted a few times. This rearrangement joins TRBV7-2 to TRBJ2-1, with 7 bases that match TRBD1. The CDR3 is 15 residues long. Germline V gene data show CDR1 as SGHTA and CDR2 as FQGNSA. Unmatched junction bases numbered 12, after V lost 7 bases and J lost 6 bases. CDR3 region: CASISRVTGLNEQFF. CDR3 bases: TGTGCCAGCATATCCCGGGTGACAGGGCTCAATGAGCAGTTCTTC.

This sequence joins TRBV25-1 and TRBJ2-1, with 9 bases identical to TRBD2. Trimming took 5 bases from V and 0 from J; bases not matched to a gene: 5. The V gene's germline CDR1 is MGHDK and CDR2 SYGVNS. The CDR3 loop spans 16 amino acids. CDR3 in DNA: TGTGCCAGCAGTTCGGGTAGCGGGAGCTCCTACAATGAGCAGTTCTTC. The encoded protein is CASSSGSGSSYNEQFF.

This rearrangement joins TRBV5-1 to TRBJ1-5, with D unclear. Per the germline V gene, CDR1 is SGHRS and CDR2 is YFSETQ. Trimming cost V 5 bases and J 4 bases, with 13 bases left between them. CDR3 size: 14 residues. CDR3 bases: TGCGCCAGCAGTTCCGGGGTTACGAATCAGCCCCAGCATTTT. Translated, it gives CASSSGVTNQPQHF.

The genes are TRBV5-1 and TRBJ1-1; TRBD1 is a possible D gene (6 bases). CDR3 length equals 14 residues. CDR1 and CDR2 (germline): SGHRS, YFSETQ. V lost 7 bases and J 3 bases, leaving 16 bases between the germline ends. Here the CDR3 DNA reads TGCGCCAGCCGTTTGTGGACAGCAGACACTGAAGCTTTCTTT. Translation gives CASRLWTADTEAFF. The full variable domain, its missing parts supplied by reference TRBV5-1 and TRBJ1-1, is KAGVTQTPRYLIKTRGQQVTLSCSPISGHRSVSWYQQTPGQGLQFLFEYFSETQRNKGNFPGRFSGRQFSNSRSEMNVSTLELGDSALYLCASRLWTADTEAFFGQGTRLTVV.

The rearrangement joins TRBV5-1 to TRBJ1-1; TRBD1 is a possible D gene (6 bases). Germline V gene sequence: CDR1 SGHRS, CDR2 YFSETQ. The CDR3 consists of 14 residues. Trimming cost V 4 bases and J 6 bases, with 16 bases left between them. CDR3 nucleotide sequence: TGCGCCAGCAGCCGGGGAGGGGGGCATCCTGAAGCTTTCTTT. The encoded protein is CASSRGGGHPEAFF.

This clone was seen repeatedly, ten times or more. The chain recombines TRBV10-3 with TRBJ2-5; the D call may be TRBD1 or TRBD2 (5 bases each). The germline V gene encodes CDR1 ENHRY and CDR2 SYGVKD. V shed 6 bases and J shed 9 bases, with 11 bases lying between them. The CDR3 totals 11 residues. The CDR3 region has the DNA TGTGCCATCAGAAGCCGGGACGCCCAGTACTTC. This codes for CAIRSRDAQYF.

The chain links TRBV5-1 to TRBJ2-7; D tentatively reads TRBD1 or TRBD2 (5 bases each). The germline V and J ends were trimmed by 1 base and 2 bases, with 13 bases remaining between them. The CDR3 is 15 residues long. Germline CDR1 SGHRS, CDR2 YFSETQ. The CDR3 spells CASSLTGDVTYEQYF. The CDR3 nucleotides read TGCGCCAGCAGCTTGACTGGGGACGTCACCTACGAGCAGTACTTC.

This clone was detected a few times. This rearrangement joins TRBV27 to TRBJ2-2; D is unresolved. The CDR3 is 15 residues long. Trimming took off 4 bases at V and 3 bases at J, with 12 bases between the two ends. Looked up from germline, CDR1 is MNHEY and CDR2 is SMNVEV (reference sequence). The CDR3 bases are TGTGCCAGCAGTTGGACCCGGCCGGACACCGGGGAGCTGTTTTTT. Its protein is CASSWTRPDTGELFF.

This clone was seen more than once but under ten times. The chain joins TRBV29-1 to TRBJ1-2; D remains unclear. Trimming took off 5 bases at V and 6 bases at J, with 13 bases between the two ends. The CDR3 is made up of 12 amino acids. Germline CDR1 reads SQVTM; CDR2 reads ANQGSEA. CDR3 sequence: CSVSDSPHGYTF. DNA for the CDR3: TGCAGCGTTTCGGACTCCCCTCATGGCTACACCTTC. Together with reference TRBV29-1 and TRBJ1-2, the CDR3 gives the full variable domain: SAVISQKPSRDICQRGTSLTIQCQVDSQVTMMFWYRQQPGQSLTLIATANQGSEATYESGFVIDKFPISRPNLTFSTLTVSNMSPEDSSIYLCSVSDSPHGYTFGSGTRLTVV.

The CDR3 reads CASSQGTAWYEQYF. The CDR3 bases are TGTGCCAGCAGCCAAGGAACGGCGTGGTACGAGCAGTACTTC. The chain has TRBV14 and TRBJ2-7; D gene ambiguous. The CDR3 spans 14 residues. Germline V gene sequence: CDR1 SGHDN, CDR2 FVKESK. V dropped 1 base and J dropped 4 bases, with 11 bases sitting between them.

The sample holds one count of this clone. The rearrangement links TRBV7-9 to TRBJ1-1; 10 bases agree with TRBD1. Germline V gene data show CDR1 as SEHNR and CDR2 as FQNEAQ (reference sequence). This CDR3 comprises 14 residues. V gave up 4 bases and J gave up 6 bases; unmatched junction bases: 5. The DNA of the CDR3 is TGTGCCAGCAGCTCGACAGGGGGCAATGCTGAAGCTTTCTTT. This sequence encodes CASSSTGGNAEAFF.

This clone was seen more than once but under ten times. V is TRBV7-9 and J is TRBJ2-3; 8 nucleotides agree with TRBD1. V was clipped by 5 bases and J by 5 bases; unmatched bases: 6. Germline lookup yields CDR1 SEHNR and CDR2 FQNEAQ (reference sequence). This CDR3 has 14 residues. DNA of the CDR3: TGTGCCAGCAGCCTAGGACAGGGTGGAGATACGCAGTATTTT. Protein sequence: CASSLGQGGDTQYF.

The chain combines TRBV29-1 with TRBJ2-7; possible D gene TRBD1, 5 bases. This CDR3 is 15 amino acids long. The germline V gene has CDR1 SQVTM and CDR2 ANQGSEA. V was clipped by 4 bases and J by 0 bases, with 16 bases between them. CDR3 sequence (DNA): TGCAGCGTTGGGGGCCAACAAGGGGCCTCCTACGAGCAGTACTTC. It encodes CSVGGQQGASYEQYF.

The V and J genes are TRBV7-9 and TRBJ2-1; D unclear. CDR1 is SEHNR, CDR2 FQNEAQ, per germline (reference sequence). The CDR3 has 14 amino acids. Trimming removed 1 base at V and 6 bases at J, with 10 bases between. CDR3 nucleotides: TGTGCCAGCAGCTTAGTGCAAGCTTCCAATGAGCAGTTCTTC. Amino acid sequence: CASSLVQASNEQFF. Full variable domain (rest looked up from reference TRBV7-9 and TRBJ2-1): DTGVSQNPRHKITKRGQNVTFRCDPISEHNRLYWYRQTLGQGPEFLTYFQNEAQLEKSRLLSDRFSAERPKGSFSTLEIQRTEQGDSAMYLCASSLVQASNEQFFGPGTRLTVL.

This clone was seen just once. CDR3 amino acids: CSGTGGSYEQYF. CDR3 nucleotide sequence: TGCAGCGGGACAGGGGGCTCCTACGAGCAGTACTTC. The chain carries TRBV29-1 and TRBJ2-7; 10 bases are a match to TRBD1. Germline V gives CDR1 SQVTM, CDR2 ANQGSEA. V lost 7 bases, J lost 0 bases, and 0 bases stayed unmatched. The length of the CDR3 is 12 residues.

The chain combines TRBV5-1 with TRBJ2-1; unclear D gene. The CDR3 runs 13 residues. The ends were cut back, 3 bases at V and 6 bases at J, with 10 bases in the middle. Germline CDR1 SGHRS, CDR2 YFSETQ. CDR3 sequence: CASSSDGVNEQFF. The CDR3 nucleotides are TGCGCCAGCAGCTCTGATGGGGTCAATGAGCAGTTCTTC.

J is TRBJ2-2 and V is TRBV4-2; D is unclear. Trimming cost V 1 base and J 1 base, with 10 bases left between them. Germline V gives CDR1 LGHNA, CDR2 YNFKEQ. The CDR3 contains 16 residues. CDR3 in amino acids: CASSQGTGLNTGELFF. CDR3 bases: TGTGCCAGCAGCCAAGGCACCGGATTGAACACCGGGGAGCTGTTTTTT.

This chain links TRBV6-4 with TRBJ1-4; the D gene is possibly TRBD1 (5 bases). The CDR3 contains 16 residues. V was trimmed by 2 bases and J by 8 bases, leaving 18 bases between them. The germline V gene has CDR1 MRHNA and CDR2 SNTAGT. CDR3 sequence (DNA): TGTGCCAGCAGTGACAGTCGGGCGCAGGGCTGGGAAAAACTGTTTTTT. Residues: CASSDSRAQGWEKLFF.

The chain has TRBV5-1 and TRBJ2-1; TRBD1 aligns across 8 bases. V was clipped by 1 base and J by 2 bases; unmatched bases: 5. The CDR3 sequence is 16 residues long. The V gene's germline CDR1 is SGHRS and CDR2 YFSETQ. The CDR3, as DNA: TGCGCCAGCAGCTTGCAGGGGGCCGGCGCCTACAATGAGCAGTTCTTC. Translated, it gives CASSLQGAGAYNEQFF.

This clone has just a few counts. This chain joins TRBV2 and TRBJ2-7; 10 bases are shared with TRBD2. V dropped 7 bases and J dropped 4; count of bases not matched to a gene: 7. The CDR3 is 14 amino acids. Germline CDR1 is SNHLY and CDR2 is FYNNEI. The CDR3: CASTLAGEGYEQYF. CDR3 in DNA: TGTGCCAGCACCCTAGCGGGAGAGGGATACGAGCAGTACTTC. Together with reference TRBV2 and TRBJ2-7, the CDR3 gives the full variable domain: EPEVTQTPSHQVTQMGQEVILRCVPISNHLYFYWYRQILGQKVEFLVSFYNNEISEKSEIFDDQFSVERPDGSNFTLKIRSTKLEDSAMYFCASTLAGEGYEQYFGPGTRLTVT.

This clone was detected only a few times. CDR3 coding DNA: TGTGCCAGCAGCCAAGAAAGAGGGTACACTGAAGCTTTCTTT. Its translation is CASSQERGYTEAFF. J is TRBJ1-1 and V is TRBV14; no definite D call. CDR1 SGHDN and CDR2 FVKESK come from the germline V gene. The V and J ends lost 0 bases and 3 bases respectively, with 8 bases between them. The CDR3 length is 14 residues. Supplemented by reference TRBV14 and TRBJ1-1, the full variable domain reads EAGVTQFPSHSVIEKGQTVTLRCDPISGHDNLYWYRRVMGKEIKFLLHFVKESKQDESGMPNNRFLAERTGGTYSTLKVQPAELEDSGVYFCASSQERGYTEAFFGQGTRLTVV.

The chain uses TRBV7-9 and TRBJ2-3, with D maybe TRBD2 (6 bases). Germline CDR1 reads SEHNR; CDR2 reads FQNEAQ (reference sequence). The CDR3 length is 13 residues. Trimming removed 10 bases at V and 2 bases at J, with 13 bases between. DNA for the CDR3: TGTGCCACCCCGGGCGGGATCACAGATACGCAGTATTTT. Translated: CATPGGITDTQYF.